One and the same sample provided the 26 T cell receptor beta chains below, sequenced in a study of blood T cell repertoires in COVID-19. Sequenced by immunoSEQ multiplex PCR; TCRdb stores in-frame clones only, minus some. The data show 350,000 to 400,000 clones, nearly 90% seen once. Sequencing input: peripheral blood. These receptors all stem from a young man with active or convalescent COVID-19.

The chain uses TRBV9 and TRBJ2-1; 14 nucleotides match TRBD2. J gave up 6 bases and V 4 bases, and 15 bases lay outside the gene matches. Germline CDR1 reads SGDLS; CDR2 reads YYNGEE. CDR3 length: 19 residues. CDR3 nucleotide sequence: TGTGCCAGCAGCTATCGACTAGCGGGAGGGGGGTTGCTACGCAATGAGCAGTTCTTC. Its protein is CASSYRLAGGGLLRNEQFF.

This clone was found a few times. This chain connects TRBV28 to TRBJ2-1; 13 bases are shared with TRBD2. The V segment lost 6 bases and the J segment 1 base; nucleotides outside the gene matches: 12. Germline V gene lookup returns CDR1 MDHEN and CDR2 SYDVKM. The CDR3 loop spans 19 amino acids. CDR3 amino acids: CASSSELRTSGRSYNEQFF. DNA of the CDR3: TGTGCCAGCAGCTCCGAACTTAGGACTAGCGGGAGATCCTACAATGAGCAGTTCTTC.

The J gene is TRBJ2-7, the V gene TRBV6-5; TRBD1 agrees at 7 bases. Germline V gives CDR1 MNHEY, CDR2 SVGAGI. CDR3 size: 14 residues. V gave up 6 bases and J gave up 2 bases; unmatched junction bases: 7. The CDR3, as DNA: TGTGCCAGCAGCAGTTGGGACAGTACCTACGAGCAGTACTTC. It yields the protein CASSSWDSTYEQYF.

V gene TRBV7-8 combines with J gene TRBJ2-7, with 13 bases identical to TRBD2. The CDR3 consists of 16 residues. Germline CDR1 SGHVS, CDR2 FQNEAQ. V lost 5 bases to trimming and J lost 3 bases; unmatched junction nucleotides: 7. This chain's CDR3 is CASSILLAGGFYEQYF. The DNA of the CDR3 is TGTGCCAGCAGCATCCTACTAGCGGGAGGGTTCTACGAGCAGTACTTC.

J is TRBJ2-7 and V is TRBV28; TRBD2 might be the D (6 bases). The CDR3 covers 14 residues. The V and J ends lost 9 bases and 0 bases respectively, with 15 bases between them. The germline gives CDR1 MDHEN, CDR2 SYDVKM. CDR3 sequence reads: CASDSGGPSYEQYF. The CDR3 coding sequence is TGTGCCAGTGATAGCGGAGGGCCCTCCTACGAGCAGTACTTC.

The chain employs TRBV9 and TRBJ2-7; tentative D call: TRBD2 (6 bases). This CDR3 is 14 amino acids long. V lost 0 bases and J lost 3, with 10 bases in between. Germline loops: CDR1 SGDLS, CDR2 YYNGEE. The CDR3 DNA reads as TGTGCCAGCAGCGTAGCTACGGGACTCTACGAGCAGTACTTC. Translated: CASSVATGLYEQYF.

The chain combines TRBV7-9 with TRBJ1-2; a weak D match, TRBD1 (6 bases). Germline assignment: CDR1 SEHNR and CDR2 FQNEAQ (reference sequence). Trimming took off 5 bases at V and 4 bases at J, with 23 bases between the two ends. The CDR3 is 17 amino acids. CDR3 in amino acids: CASSPWAGETKGYGYTF. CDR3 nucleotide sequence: TGTGCCAGCAGCCCCTGGGCAGGGGAGACGAAGGGCTATGGCTACACCTTC.

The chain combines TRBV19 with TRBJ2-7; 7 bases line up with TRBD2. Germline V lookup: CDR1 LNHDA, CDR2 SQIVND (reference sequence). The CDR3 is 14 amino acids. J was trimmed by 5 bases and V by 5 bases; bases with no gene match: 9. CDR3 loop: CASSPFQGGNEQYF. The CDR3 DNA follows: TGTGCCAGTAGTCCGTTCCAGGGAGGGAACGAGCAGTACTTC.

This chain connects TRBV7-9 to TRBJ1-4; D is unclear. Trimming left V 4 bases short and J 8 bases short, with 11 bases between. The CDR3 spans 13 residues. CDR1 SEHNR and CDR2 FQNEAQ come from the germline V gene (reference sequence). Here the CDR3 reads CASSSFQKEKLFF. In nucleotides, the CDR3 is TGTGCCAGCAGCTCATTTCAGAAAGAAAAACTGTTTTTT.

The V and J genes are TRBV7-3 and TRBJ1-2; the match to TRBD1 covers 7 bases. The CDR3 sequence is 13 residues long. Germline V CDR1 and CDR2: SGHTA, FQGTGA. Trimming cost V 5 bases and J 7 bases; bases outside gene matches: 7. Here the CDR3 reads CASSPGGGVGYTF. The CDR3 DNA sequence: TGTGCCAGCAGCCCAGGAGGGGGCGTTGGCTACACCTTC.

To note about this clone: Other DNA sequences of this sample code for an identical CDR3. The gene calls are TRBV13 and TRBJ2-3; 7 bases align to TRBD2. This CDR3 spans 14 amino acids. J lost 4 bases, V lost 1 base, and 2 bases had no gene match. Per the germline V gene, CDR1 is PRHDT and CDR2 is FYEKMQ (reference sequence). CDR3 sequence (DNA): TGTGCCAGCAGCTTAGCTGGGGGGGCAGATACGCAGTATTTT. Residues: CASSLAGGADTQYF.

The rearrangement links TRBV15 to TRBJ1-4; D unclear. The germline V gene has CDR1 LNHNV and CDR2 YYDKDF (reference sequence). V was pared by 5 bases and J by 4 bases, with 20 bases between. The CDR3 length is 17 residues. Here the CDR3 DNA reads TGTGCCACCAGCCCGTTCGGGAAACTGGTCGGTAATGAAAAACTGTTTTTT. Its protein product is CATSPFGKLVGNEKLFF.

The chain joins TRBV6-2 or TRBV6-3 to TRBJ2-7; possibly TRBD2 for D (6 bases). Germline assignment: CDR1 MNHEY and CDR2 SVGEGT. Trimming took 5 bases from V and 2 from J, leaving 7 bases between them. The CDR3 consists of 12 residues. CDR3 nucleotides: TGTGCCAGCAGTCCGGGAGCCTACGAGCAGTACTTC. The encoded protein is CASSPGAYEQYF.

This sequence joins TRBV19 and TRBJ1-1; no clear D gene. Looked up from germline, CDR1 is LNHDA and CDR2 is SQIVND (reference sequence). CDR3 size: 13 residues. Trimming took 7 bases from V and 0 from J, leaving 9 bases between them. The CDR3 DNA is TGTGCCAGTAAGCGCAGCATGAACACTGAAGCTTTCTTT. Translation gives CASKRSMNTEAFF.

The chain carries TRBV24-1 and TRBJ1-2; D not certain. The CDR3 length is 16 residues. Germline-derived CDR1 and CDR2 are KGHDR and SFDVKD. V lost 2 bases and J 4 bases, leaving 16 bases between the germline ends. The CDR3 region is CATSDSREAYTYGYTF. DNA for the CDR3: TGTGCCACCAGTGATTCAAGAGAGGCGTATACCTATGGCTACACCTTC.

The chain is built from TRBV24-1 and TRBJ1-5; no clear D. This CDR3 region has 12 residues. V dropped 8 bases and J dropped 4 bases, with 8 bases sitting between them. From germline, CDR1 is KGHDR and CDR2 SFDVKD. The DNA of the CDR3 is TGTGCCACCAACGAGGGAAATCAGCCCCAGCATTTT. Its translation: CATNEGNQPQHF.

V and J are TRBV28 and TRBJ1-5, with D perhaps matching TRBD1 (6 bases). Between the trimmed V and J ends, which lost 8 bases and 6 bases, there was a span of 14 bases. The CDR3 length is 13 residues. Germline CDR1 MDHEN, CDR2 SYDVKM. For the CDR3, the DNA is TGTGCCAGCCGAACAGGGTTTACTCAGCCCCAGCATTTT. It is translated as CASRTGFTQPQHF.

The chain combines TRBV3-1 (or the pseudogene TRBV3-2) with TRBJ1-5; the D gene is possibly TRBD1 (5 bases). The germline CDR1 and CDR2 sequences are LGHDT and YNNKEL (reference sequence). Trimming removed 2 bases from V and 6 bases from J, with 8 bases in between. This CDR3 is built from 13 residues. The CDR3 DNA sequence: TGTGCCAGCAGCCAAAGGGACTTTCAGCCCCAGCATTTT. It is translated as CASSQRDFQPQHF.

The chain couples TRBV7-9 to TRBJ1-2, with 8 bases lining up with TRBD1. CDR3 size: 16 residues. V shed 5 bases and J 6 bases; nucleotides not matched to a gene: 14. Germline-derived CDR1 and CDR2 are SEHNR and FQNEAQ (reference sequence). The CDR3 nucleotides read TGTGCCAGCAGCCCCACCCAAGCAGGGGGCTTGAATGGCTACACCTTC. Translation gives CASSPTQAGGLNGYTF.

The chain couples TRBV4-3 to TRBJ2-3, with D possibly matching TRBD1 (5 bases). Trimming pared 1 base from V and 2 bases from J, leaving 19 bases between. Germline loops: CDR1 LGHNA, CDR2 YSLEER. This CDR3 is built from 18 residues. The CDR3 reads CASSQGGRKSLNTDTQYF. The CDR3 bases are TGCGCCAGCAGCCAAGGGGGCCGTAAATCCCTTAACACAGATACGCAGTATTTT.

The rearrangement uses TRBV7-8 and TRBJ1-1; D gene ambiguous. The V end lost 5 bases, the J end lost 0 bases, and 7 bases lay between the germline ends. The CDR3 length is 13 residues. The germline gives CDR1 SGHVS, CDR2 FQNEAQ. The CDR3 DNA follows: TGTGCCAGCAGCCCGAGGATGAACACTGAAGCTTTCTTT. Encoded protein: CASSPRMNTEAFF.

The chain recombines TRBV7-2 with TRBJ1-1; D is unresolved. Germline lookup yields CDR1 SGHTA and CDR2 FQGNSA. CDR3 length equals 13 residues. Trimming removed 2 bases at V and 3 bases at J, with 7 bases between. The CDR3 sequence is CASSLSGDTEAFF. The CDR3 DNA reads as TGTGCCAGCAGCTTATCCGGGGACACTGAAGCTTTCTTT.

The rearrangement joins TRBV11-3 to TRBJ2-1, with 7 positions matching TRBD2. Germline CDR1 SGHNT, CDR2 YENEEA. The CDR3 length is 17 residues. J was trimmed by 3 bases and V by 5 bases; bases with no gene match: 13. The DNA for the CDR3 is TGTGCCAGCAGCCCTGGTCATTCGGGGGGTTTCTACAATGAGCAGTTCTTC. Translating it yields CASSPGHSGGFYNEQFF.

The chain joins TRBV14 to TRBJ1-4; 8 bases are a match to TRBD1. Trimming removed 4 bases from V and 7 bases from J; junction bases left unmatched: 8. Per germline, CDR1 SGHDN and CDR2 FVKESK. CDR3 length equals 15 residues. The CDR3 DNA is TGTGCCAGCAGCCTTACCAGGGGGCGGAGTGAAAAACTGTTTTTT. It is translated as CASSLTRGRSEKLFF.

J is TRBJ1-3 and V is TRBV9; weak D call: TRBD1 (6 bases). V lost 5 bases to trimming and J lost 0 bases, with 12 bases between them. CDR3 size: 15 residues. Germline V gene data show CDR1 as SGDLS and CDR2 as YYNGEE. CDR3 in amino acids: CASSPRQDSGNTIYF. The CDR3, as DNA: TGTGCCAGCAGTCCGCGACAGGACTCTGGAAACACCATATATTTT.

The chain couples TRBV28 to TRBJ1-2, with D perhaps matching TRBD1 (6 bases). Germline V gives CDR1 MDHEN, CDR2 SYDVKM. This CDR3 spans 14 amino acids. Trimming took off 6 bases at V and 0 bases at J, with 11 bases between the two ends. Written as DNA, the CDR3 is TGTGCCAGCAGAGTTACAGGGTCTAACTATGGCTACACCTTC. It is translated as CASRVTGSNYGYTF.